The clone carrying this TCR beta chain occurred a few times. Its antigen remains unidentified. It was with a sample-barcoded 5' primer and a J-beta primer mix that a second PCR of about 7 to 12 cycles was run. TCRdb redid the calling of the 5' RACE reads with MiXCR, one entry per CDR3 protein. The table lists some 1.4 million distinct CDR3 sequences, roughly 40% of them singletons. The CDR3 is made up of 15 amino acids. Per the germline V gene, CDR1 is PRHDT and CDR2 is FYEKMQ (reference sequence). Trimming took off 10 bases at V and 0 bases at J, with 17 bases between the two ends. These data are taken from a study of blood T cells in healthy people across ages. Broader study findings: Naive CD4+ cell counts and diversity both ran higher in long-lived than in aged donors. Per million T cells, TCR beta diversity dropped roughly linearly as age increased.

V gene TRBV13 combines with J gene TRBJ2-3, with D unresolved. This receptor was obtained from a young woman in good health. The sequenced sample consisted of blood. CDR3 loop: CATSLSLSSTDTQYF. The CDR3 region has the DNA TGTGCCACCTCACTGTCCCTGAGTAGCACAGATACGCAGTATTTT.